A selection of T cell receptor beta chains follows, all from one sample in a study of CD8 T cells in ankylosing spondylitis. A single record per CDR3 protein comes from TCRdb applying MiXCR to the 5' RACE reads. The table lists 300,000 to 400,000 distinct CDR3 sequences, roughly 10% of them singletons. Sequences were obtained from blood, either unsorted or a sorted T cell fraction (not recorded which). The receptor set was obtained from a female donor with ankylosing spondylitis or in good health (not recorded which). The CDR3 runs from the conserved cysteine through the conserved F or W. The D gene is left open where the match is weak. The size field is filled for only some rows; it gives once, few, many or a size class.

v_call	d_call	clone_size	j_call	cdr3_aa
TRBV5-1	NA	NA	TRBJ1-2	CASSLEGPTDYGYTF
TRBV20-1	NA	few	TRBJ2-7	CCARIHYGVSGTYEQYF
TRBV6-1	TRBD2	NA	TRBJ2-1	CASSASGTSGASSYNEQFF
TRBV5-1	NA	many	TRBJ2-2	CASGTTSTGELFF
TRBV11-2	NA	NA	TRBJ2-2	CASSLGGGWYTGELFF
TRBV20-1	NA	many	TRBJ1-5	CSARATLSRGSNQPQHF
TRBV10-3	TRBD1	many	TRBJ2-7	CAISEWPGTANAEQYF
TRBV15	NA	many	TRBJ1-1	CATSLELNAEAFF
TRBV4-3	NA	many	TRBJ1-2	CASSQDLATYGYTF
TRBV13	TRBD2	NA	TRBJ2-1	CASSLGQGGRAGNEQFF
TRBV5-6	TRBD1	many	TRBJ1-6	CASSWRTGNELYSPLHF
TRBV7-2	TRBD2	few	TRBJ2-5	CASSLTLAGFVVVGETQYF
TRBV14	TRBD2	few	TRBJ2-7	CASSLKAGVSEQYF
TRBV20-1	NA	many	TRBJ2-1	CSARDIRDATNEQFF
TRBV20-1	NA	many	TRBJ1-5	CSARDGNRVNQPQHF
TRBV29-1	NA	many	TRBJ2-3	CSVEGLARTDTQYF
TRBV20-1	NA	many	TRBJ1-2	CSAREGAAKYGYTF
TRBV5-1	NA	few	TRBJ2-1	CASSLAVDGSEQFF
TRBV27	NA	many	TRBJ1-6	CASSLVGTINSPLHF
TRBV12-3/TRBV12-4	NA	many	TRBJ1-1	CASSTPGLEKAFF
TRBV7-2	NA	NA	TRBJ1-2	CASSSTYQYGYTF
TRBV5-1	TRBD1	many	TRBJ2-7	CALGGRGVSYEQYF
TRBV6-5	NA	few	TRBJ2-1	CASQSSYNEQFF
TRBV3-1	NA	few	TRBJ2-1	CASSVHNEQFF
TRBV5-5	TRBD1	many	TRBJ2-2	CASSFQTGLKSGELFF
TRBV11-2	NA	many	TRBJ1-5	CASSLWEKQPQHF
TRBV7-2	NA	NA	TRBJ2-3	CASSLVGGGKGTDTQYF
TRBV27	TRBD2	few	TRBJ2-3	CASTQRGGSGGRTDTQYF
TRBV11-1	NA	once	TRBJ1-2	CASSPGPPGYGYTF
TRBV5-1	NA	many	TRBJ2-1	CASSDWYGVTYNEQFF
TRBV9	TRBD1	NA	TRBJ2-7	CASSVEGTGGHEQYF
TRBV7-2	TRBD2	many	TRBJ2-7	CASSHRLASYYEQYF
TRBV27	TRBD2	few	TRBJ2-3	CASSGGYSTDTQYF
TRBV5-1	NA	many	TRBJ1-1	CASSLELGGANTEAFF
TRBV27	NA	few	TRBJ2-5	CASSLSFDRQETQYF
TRBV10-3	TRBD2	many	TRBJ2-5	CAIASGDQETQYF
TRBV5-1	TRBD2	many	TRBJ2-1	CASSLTAGVNEQFF
TRBV28	NA	few	TRBJ2-3	CASSQTGRSTDTQYF
TRBV3-1	NA	few	TRBJ2-7	CASSQGTGYYEQYF
TRBV20-1	TRBD1	many	TRBJ1-6	CSASDRANSPLHF
TRBV5-1	NA	many	TRBJ2-6	CASSSDALGANVLTF
TRBV5-1	NA	many	TRBJ2-3	CASSSGISTDTQYF